One T cell receptor (beta chain) is described in this entry. Its antigen is undetermined. This record comes from a study of regulatory T cells in long-lasting Graves disease. The study, taken as a whole, reports: Those with persistent disease had in common more public clonotypes (about 2,500) than new patients (approximately 970).

Arm-PCR of CDR3 regions and iRepertoire HTBI primers were used to build TCR beta libraries. TCRdb used MiXCR to reprocess the multiplex PCR reads, holding one entry per CDR3 protein. The sample comprises about 660,000 distinct CDR3 sequences, approximately 29% of which are singletons, and 35% to 55% rests with the top ten. Time point meaning: persistent/refractory GD, antithyroid drugs over 5 years with positive TRAb. Following extraction of RNA from PBMCs, that RNA was used to make the TCR library. V was pared by 0 bases and J by 8 bases, with 11 bases between. Germline loops: CDR1 SGHRS, CDR2 YFSETQ. CDR3 length equals 13 residues.

The material sequenced was peripheral blood mononuclear cells (PBMCs), taken when the disease was refractory, from a patient treated with antithyroid drugs. The TCR originated in a female donor with Graves disease. This rearrangement joins TRBV5-1 to TRBJ1-2, with D uncertain. DNA of the CDR3: TGCGCCAGCAGCTTGGGACAATCTCGAGGCTACACCTTC. Translating it yields CASSLGQSRGYTF.